This record concerns one T cell receptor beta chain sequence. This clone was seen only once. What antigen it recognizes has not been identified. Per-base quality was not reported, and no clone a single base away is much larger than it. The donors were healthy, HIV-negative adults with no recently reported acute infections or vaccinations. Every donor was a Caucasian adult residing in Nashville, Tennessee, USA. CD4+ T cells were enriched through magnetic negative selection, after which naive cells were positively selected on CD45RA and the remaining negative fraction served as the memory subset. Blood was obtained by leukapheresis, after which PBMCs were separated by Ficoll-Histopaque density gradient centrifugation and cryopreserved in liquid nitrogen vapor phase. Analytical flow cytometry was used to check the purity and quantity of each magnetically sorted T cell population. Genomic DNA was isolated from each sorted fraction and quantified by UV absorbance on a Nanodrop 2000c.

This entry belongs to a study of shared clonotypes between healthy human individuals (TCRdb year 2020). Regarding the research as a whole: Three men and two women, aged 18 to 49 years, made up the cohort. To increase sequencing depth and limit assay-specific biases, different laboratories used diverse techniques to prepare libraries and sequence TCR repertoires. Each donor's leukapheresis produced roughly between roughly 0.85 and 10 billion PBMCs. To estimate repertoire size and how much clonotype sharing occurs between individuals, the study deeply sequenced the blood TCR repertoires of five healthy adults. For each donor, CD4 naive and CD4 memory were each run on three plates, CD8 naive on two plates, and CD8 memory on one plate.

Beyond this particular receptor, the publication reports: Sampling was restricted to blood, and TCR repertoires in tissues likely differ from the TCR repertoires found in blood. When a few donors were compared, the shared fraction of clonotypes was around 4.6% for naive CD4, less than 4% for naive CD8, 2% to 2.5% for memory CD4, and 0.4% for memory CD8. Larger estimated clonotype richness was generally found for naive subsets than for memory subsets. Incomplete sequencing was indicated by rarefaction of sorted-subset datasets, despite the large sequencing depth. Compared with non-shared clonotypes, the clonotypes found in all four sorted-subset donors had higher generation probabilities. Based on pairwise subsampling, the degree of clonotype sharing among donors was expected to be affected by sequencing depth. The small number of donors limited the genetic and exposure-history diversity represented.

CDR1 is given as LGHNA and CDR2 as YSLEER, both from the germline V gene. Measured from the cysteine to the phenylalanine, the CDR3 is 13 residues long. CDR3 DNA is the only sequence kept; it has 39 bases, read in frame from the first base. V loses 4 bases, J loses 10 bases, and the germline ends lie 14 bases apart. TCR CDR3 regions were amplified from genomic DNA by multiplex PCR using the deep immunoSEQ assay. Extracted genomic DNA from each cell subset was distributed evenly across all wells of several immunoSEQ 96-well plates, and each plate was treated as a replicate. For sorted subsets, about 220 ng of genomic DNA, equivalent to some 30,000 T cell genomes, went into each replicate PCR. The purified libraries were quantified using a Qubit 3.0 fluorometer, sized with a Bioanalyzer 2100, and then quantified again using the KAPA Library Quantification kit. Every immunoSEQ 96-well plate was sequenced on a dedicated single-read 150-cycle Illumina NextSeq 550 flow cell. Per the source publication's procedure: Because the immunoSEQ output included only junctional sequences and no quality scores, the filtering could not be the same as the filtering used for full-length reads. Sequences were annotated with PyIR, a Python wrapper for IgBLAST v1.9, and V/J genes and CDR3 were assigned using IMGT germline references. Any read was removed if the V/J assignment was weak (E-value above 1e-6), the CDR3 was missing, or the read contained stop codons, out-of-frame junctions, or ambiguous translated residues. V3J clonotypes were defined by identical inferred V gene, J gene, and CDR3 amino acid sequence. Percentage overlap between repertoires was computed as shared unique clonotypes divided by the size of the smaller repertoire. RTK rarefaction, the Chao1 estimator, and Recon v2.1 estimates of unobserved clonotypes were used to assess repertoire richness. Generation probabilities were computed with OLGA for all TCRbeta clonotypes obtained by the gDNA method from four donors. TCRdb limited this immuneACCESS table to in-frame rearrangements with V and J called. A share of clones is missing; checked studies link under half to unresolved V genes, and the rest is unexplained. Clone size and the V and J calls come from that table; the DNA yielded D and trimming. A total of 1 million to 1.2 million clones appear in this sample, around 77% of them only once. The ten largest clonotypes hold roughly 0.83% of the sample.

The sequence derives from a young man in good health. Some clones in this sample may be carry-over from other donors' samples. Specimen: memory CD4+ T cells from PBMCs. The cell subset or site tag for this specimen amounts to: CD45RA-negative fraction. Recombination joined TRBV4-3 with TRBJ2-1; a tentative D call is TRBD2 (6 bases match). The nucleotides read TGCGCCAGCAGCCTCGGGGGTTGGGGGGAGCAGTTCTTC. Translated, it reads CASSLGGWGEQFF.